This entry lists 2 T cell receptor beta chains sequenced from one sample in a study of blood T cell repertoires in COVID-19. Produced via immunoSEQ multiplex PCR; TCRdb's table is partial and in-frame only. The sample carries 200,000 or so clones, 70% to 90% recorded once. Sequenced sample: peripheral blood. The source of these receptors is a man aged 45-65 years with acute or convalescent COVID-19.

The chain carries TRBV12-5 and TRBJ1-5; a possible D gene is TRBD1 (5 bases). The CDR3 runs to 18 residues. Trimming removed 1 base from V and 1 base from J, with 17 bases in between. Germline CDR1 reads LGHNT; CDR2 reads FRNRAP. The CDR3 reads CASGLAPGGGGSNQPQHF. DNA of the CDR3: TGTGCTAGTGGTTTGGCCCCGGGTGGGGGGGGGAGCAATCAGCCCCAGCATTTT.

The chain has TRBV3-1 (or the pseudogene TRBV3-2) and TRBJ1-1; TRBD1 matches 11 bases. This CDR3 has 15 amino acids. Trimming at V came to 1 base and at J to 3 bases, leaving 1 base not matched to a gene. CDR1 is LGHDT and CDR2 is YNNKEL in the germline V gene (reference sequence). The CDR3: CASSQAGQGDTEAFF. Written as DNA, the CDR3 is TGTGCCAGCAGCCAAGCGGGACAGGGGGACACTGAAGCTTTCTTT.